Reported below is one T cell receptor beta chain. This sample was included in a study of technical replicates of blood from several donors. The data were produced by immunoSEQ multiplex PCR, yet TCRdb's version contains in-frame clones alone and is incomplete. The table lists 66,000 or so clones, approximately 97% of them singletons. Sequencing was done on a sample of T cells isolated from PBMCs. This clonotype was sampled from a human donor in good health.

The CDR3 sequence is CASSIGPSYEQYF. Here the CDR3 DNA reads TGTGCCAGTAGTATAGGTCCATCCTACGAGCAGTACTTC. The rearrangement joins TRBV19 to TRBJ2-7; no clear D gene. V gave up 1 base and J gave up 1 base, with 5 bases separating them. Germline assignment: CDR1 LNHDA and CDR2 SQIVND (reference sequence). The CDR3 consists of 13 residues.